This T cell receptor (beta chain) appears in the sequencing data of a study of OX40 agonist ivuxolimab in advanced cancers. Background on the study: Patients with prior anti-PD-1, anti-PD-L1 or anti-CTLA-4 therapy were eligible; 40% to 45% had some. Study-wide findings and caveats: There were, on average, more expanded clones in CD8+ T cells than in CD4+. At 0.1 to 3.0 mg/kg and by week 6, CD4+ and CD8+ T cells in the blood had expanded clonally.

The CDR3 length is 14 residues. The germline gives CDR1 SGHNT, CDR2 YENEEA. Losses at the gene ends were 3 bases for V and 5 bases for J; bases not matched to a gene: 4. This table comes from immunoSEQ multiplex PCR, and its TCRdb copy is limited to in-frame clones, with some not included. The sample has about 64,000 clones, about 85% seen once. Concerning this clone itself: Its specificity is not known.

This sample comprised CD4+ or CD8+ T cells sorted from blood, obtained in a trial of the OX40 agonist ivuxolimab. The receptor's source is an adult with an advanced solid tumor such as melanoma, head and neck, liver or kidney cancer. The chain has TRBV11-3 and TRBJ2-1, with 7 bases that match TRBD1. The CDR3 spells CASSLRGRNNEQFF. The CDR3 DNA reads TGTGCCAGCAGCTTGAGGGGGCGAAACAATGAGCAGTTCTTC.